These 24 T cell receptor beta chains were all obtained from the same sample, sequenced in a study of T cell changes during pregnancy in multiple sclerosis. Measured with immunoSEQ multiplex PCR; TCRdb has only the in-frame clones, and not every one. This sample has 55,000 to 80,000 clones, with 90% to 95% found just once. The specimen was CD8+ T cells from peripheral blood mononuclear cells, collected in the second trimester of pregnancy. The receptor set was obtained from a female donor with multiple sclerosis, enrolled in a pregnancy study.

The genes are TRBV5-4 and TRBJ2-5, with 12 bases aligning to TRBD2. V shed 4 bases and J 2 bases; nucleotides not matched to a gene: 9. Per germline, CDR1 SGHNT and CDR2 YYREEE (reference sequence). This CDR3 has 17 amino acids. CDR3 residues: CASSPRLAGVVQETQYF. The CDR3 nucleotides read TGTGCCAGCAGCCCCAGACTAGCGGGAGTAGTACAAGAGACCCAGTACTTC.

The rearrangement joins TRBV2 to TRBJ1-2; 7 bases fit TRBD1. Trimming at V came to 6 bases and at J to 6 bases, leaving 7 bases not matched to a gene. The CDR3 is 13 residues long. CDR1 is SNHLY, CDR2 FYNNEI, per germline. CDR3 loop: CASSGTESDGYTF. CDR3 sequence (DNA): TGTGCCAGCAGCGGGACAGAATCAGATGGCTACACCTTC. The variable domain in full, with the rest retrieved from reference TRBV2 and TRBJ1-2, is EPEVTQTPSHQVTQMGQEVILRCVPISNHLYFYWYRQILGQKVEFLVSFYNNEISEKSEIFDDQFSVERPDGSNFTLKIRSTKLEDSAMYFCASSGTESDGYTFGSGTRLTVV.

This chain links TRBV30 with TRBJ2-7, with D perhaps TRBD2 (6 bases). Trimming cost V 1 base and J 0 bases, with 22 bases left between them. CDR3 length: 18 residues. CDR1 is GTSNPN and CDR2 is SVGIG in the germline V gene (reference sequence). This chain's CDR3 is CAWSGASSWGVSSYEQYF. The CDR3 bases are TGTGCCTGGAGTGGGGCTAGCTCCTGGGGGGTAAGCTCCTACGAGCAGTACTTC.

The CDR3 nucleotides read TGCAGCGGGGGGGACAGAGGCCGCGGGGAGCTGTTTTTT. Translating it yields CSGGDRGRGELFF. The chain joins TRBV29-1 to TRBJ2-2; tentative D call: TRBD1 (7 bases). This CDR3 spans 13 amino acids. Germline-derived CDR1 and CDR2 are SQVTM and ANQGSEA. Trimming removed 7 bases from V and 7 bases from J, with 16 bases in between.

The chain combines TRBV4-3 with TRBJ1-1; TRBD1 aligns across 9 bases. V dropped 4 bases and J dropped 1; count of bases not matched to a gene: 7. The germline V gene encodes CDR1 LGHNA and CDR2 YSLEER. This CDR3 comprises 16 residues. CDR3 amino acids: CASSPRDRATNTEAFF. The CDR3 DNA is TGCGCCAGCAGCCCTAGGGACAGGGCAACGAACACTGAAGCTTTCTTT.

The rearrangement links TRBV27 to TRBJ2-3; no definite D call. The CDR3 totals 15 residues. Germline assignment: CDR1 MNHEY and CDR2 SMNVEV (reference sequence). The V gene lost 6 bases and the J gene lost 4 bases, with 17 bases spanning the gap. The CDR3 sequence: CASSPYVAGPDTQYF. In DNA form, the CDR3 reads TGTGCCAGCAGCCCCTACGTAGCCGGCCCAGATACGCAGTATTTT.

The CDR3: CASSLRVGGPGNTGELFF. The CDR3 bases are TGTGCCAGCAGCTTAAGGGTGGGAGGGCCGGGAAACACCGGGGAGCTGTTTTTT. The J gene is TRBJ2-2, the V gene TRBV11-3; 7 bases are a match to TRBD2. Germline CDR1 SGHNT, CDR2 YENEEA. The CDR3 has 18 residues. Losses at the gene ends were 2 bases for V and 2 bases for J; bases not matched to a gene: 11.

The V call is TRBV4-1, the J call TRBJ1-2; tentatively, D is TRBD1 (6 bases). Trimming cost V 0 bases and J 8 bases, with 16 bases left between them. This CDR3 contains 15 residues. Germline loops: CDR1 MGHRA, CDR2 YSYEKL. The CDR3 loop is CASSQDRGASRGYTF. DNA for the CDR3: TGCGCCAGCAGCCAAGATCGGGGGGCTTCAAGAGGCTACACCTTC.

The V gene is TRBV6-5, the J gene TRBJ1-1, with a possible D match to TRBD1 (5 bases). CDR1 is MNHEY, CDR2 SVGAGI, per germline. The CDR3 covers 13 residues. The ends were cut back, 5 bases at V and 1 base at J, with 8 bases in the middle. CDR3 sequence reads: CASSGHENTEAFF. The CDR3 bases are TGTGCCAGCAGTGGACACGAGAACACTGAAGCTTTCTTT.

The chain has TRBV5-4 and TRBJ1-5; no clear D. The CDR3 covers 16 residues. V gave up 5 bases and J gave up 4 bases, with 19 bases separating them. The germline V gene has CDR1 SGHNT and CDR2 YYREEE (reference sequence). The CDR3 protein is CASSPSGMNGNQPQHF. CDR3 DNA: TGTGCCAGCAGTCCCTCCGGGATGAACGGTAATCAGCCCCAGCATTTT.

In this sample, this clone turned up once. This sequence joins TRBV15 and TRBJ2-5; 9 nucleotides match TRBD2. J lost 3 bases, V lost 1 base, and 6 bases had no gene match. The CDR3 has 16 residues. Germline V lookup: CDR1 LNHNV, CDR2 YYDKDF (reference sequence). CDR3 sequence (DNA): TGTGCCACCAGCAGAGCTGGGACTAGCTATGAAGAGACCCAGTACTTC. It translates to CATSRAGTSYEETQYF.

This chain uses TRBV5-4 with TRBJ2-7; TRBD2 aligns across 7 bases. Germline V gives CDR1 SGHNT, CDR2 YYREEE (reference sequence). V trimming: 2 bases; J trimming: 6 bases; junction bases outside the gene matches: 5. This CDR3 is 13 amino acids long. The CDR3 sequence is CASSFGGSSEQYF. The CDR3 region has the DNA TGTGCCAGCAGCTTTGGCGGGAGCAGCGAGCAGTACTTC.

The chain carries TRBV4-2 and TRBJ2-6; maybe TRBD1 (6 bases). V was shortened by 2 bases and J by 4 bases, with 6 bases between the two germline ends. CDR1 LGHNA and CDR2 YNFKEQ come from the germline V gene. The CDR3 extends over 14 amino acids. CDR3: CASSQQGGANVLTF. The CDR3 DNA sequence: TGTGCCAGCAGCCAACAGGGGGGGGCCAACGTCCTGACTTTC.

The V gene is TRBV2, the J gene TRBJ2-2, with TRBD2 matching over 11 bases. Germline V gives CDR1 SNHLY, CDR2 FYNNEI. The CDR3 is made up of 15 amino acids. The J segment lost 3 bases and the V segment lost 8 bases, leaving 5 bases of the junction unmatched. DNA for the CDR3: TGTGCCAGCTCAACTAGCGGGGGCGACACCGGGGAGCTGTTTTTT. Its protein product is CASSTSGGDTGELFF.

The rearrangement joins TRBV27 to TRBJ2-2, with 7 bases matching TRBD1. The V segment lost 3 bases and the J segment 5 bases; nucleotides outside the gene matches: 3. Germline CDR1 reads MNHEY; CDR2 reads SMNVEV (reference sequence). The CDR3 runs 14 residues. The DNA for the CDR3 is TGTGCCAGCAGTTTCTTCAGGGGGACCGGGGAGCTGTTTTTT. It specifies CASSFFRGTGELFF.

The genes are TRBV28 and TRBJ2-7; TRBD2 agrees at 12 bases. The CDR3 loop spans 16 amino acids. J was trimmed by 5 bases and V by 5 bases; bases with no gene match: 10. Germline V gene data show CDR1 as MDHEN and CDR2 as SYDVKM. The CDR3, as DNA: TGTGCCAGCAGTCCCGGCGGACTAGCGGGACATGACGAGCAGTACTTC. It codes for CASSPGGLAGHDEQYF.

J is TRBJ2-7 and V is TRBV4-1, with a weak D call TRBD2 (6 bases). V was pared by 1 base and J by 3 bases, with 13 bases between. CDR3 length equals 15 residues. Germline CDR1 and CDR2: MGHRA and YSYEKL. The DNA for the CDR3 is TGCGCCAGCAGCCAAGTGTCCGGCGGGGACTACGAGCAGTACTTC. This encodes CASSQVSGGDYEQYF.

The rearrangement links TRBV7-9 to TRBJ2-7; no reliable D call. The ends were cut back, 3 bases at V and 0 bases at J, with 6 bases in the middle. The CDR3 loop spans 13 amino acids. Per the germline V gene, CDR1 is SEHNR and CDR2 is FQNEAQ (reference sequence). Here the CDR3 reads CASSFLSSYEQYF. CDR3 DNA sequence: TGTGCCAGCAGCTTTCTGAGCTCCTACGAGCAGTACTTC.

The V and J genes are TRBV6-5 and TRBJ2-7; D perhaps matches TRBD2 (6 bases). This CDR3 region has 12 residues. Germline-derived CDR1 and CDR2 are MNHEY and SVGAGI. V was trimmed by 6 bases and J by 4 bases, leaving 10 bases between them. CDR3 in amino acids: CASSPGVYEQYF. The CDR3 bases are TGTGCCAGCAGCCCGGGGGTTTACGAGCAGTACTTC.

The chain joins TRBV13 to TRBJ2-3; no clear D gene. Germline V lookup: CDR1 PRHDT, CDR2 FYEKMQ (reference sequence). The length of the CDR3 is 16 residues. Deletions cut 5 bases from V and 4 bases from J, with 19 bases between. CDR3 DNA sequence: TGTGCCAGCAGCCCTAAGACGGGTGAGGCCCCAGATACGCAGTATTTT. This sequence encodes CASSPKTGEAPDTQYF.

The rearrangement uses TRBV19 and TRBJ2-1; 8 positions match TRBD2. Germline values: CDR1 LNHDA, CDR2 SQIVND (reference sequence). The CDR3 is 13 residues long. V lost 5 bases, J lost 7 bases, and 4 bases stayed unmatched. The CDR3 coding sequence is TGTGCCAGTAGTGCGGGGGGCGCAAATGAGCAGTTCTTC. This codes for CASSAGGANEQFF.

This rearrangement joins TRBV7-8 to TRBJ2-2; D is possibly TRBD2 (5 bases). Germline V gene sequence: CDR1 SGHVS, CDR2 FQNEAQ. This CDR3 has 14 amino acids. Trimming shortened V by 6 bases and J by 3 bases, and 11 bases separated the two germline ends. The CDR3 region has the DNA TGTGCCAGCAGAAGAAGCGGATACACCGGGGAGCTGTTTTTT. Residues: CASRRSGYTGELFF.

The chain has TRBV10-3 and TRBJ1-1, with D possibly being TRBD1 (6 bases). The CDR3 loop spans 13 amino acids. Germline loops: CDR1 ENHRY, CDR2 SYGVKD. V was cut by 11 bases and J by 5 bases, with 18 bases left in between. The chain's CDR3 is CAPPGTPRTEAFF. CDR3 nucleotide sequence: TGTGCCCCGCCCGGGACACCCCGGACTGAAGCTTTCTTT.

The CDR3 DNA reads TGTGCCAGCAGTTACTCATGGGGACAGGGCTACGAGCAGTACTTC. Protein sequence: CASSYSWGQGYEQYF. The chain joins TRBV6-5 to TRBJ2-7; 9 bases match TRBD1. The CDR3 contains 15 residues. Germline V gives CDR1 MNHEY, CDR2 SVGAGI. V shed 0 bases, J shed 3 bases, and the junction held 3 bases outside the gene matches.